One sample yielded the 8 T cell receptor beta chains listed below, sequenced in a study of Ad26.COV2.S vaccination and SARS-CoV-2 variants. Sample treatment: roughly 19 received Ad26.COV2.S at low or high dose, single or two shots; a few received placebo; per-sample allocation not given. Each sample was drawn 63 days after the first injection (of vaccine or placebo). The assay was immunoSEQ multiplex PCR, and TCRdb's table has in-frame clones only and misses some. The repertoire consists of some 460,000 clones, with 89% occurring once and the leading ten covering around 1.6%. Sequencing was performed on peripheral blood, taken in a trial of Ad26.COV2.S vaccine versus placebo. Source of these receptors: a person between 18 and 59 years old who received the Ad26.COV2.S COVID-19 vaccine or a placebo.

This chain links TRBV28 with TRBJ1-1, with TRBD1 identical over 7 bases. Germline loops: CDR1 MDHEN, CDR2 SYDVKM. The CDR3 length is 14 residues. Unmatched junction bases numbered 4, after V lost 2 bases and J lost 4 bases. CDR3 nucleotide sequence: TGTGCCAGCAGTTTAGGACAGGTGGCCACTGAAGCTTTCTTT. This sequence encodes CASSLGQVATEAFF.

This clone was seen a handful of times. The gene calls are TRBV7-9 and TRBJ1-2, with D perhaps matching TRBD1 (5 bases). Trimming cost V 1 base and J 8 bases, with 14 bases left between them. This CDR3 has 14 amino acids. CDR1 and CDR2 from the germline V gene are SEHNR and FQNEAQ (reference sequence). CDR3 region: CASSLDSRAKGYTF. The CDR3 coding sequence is TGTGCCAGCAGCTTAGATTCCAGGGCCAAAGGCTACACCTTC.

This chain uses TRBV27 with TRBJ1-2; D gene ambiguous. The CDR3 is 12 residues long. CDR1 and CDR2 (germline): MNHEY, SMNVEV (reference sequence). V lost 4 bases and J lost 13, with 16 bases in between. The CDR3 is CASSSRGGLCTF. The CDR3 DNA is TGTGCCAGCAGTTCGCGGGGAGGGCTTTGCACCTTC.

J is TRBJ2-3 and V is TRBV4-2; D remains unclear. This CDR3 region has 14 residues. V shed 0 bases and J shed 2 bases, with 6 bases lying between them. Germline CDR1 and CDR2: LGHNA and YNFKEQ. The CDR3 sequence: CASSQEVSTDTQYF. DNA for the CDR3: TGTGCCAGCAGCCAAGAAGTCTCCACAGATACGCAGTATTTT.

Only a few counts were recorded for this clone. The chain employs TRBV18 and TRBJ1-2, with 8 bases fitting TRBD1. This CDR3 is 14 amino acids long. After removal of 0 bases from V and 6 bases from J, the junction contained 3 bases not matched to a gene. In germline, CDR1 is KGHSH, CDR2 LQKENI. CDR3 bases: TGTGCCAGCTCACCACCGGGACAGGTTGATGGCTACACCTTC. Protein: CASSPPGQVDGYTF. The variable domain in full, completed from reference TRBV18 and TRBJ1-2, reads NAGVMQNPRHLVRRRGQEARLRCSPMKGHSHVYWYRQLPEEGLKFMVYLQKENIIDESGMPKERFSAEFPKEGPSILRIQQVVRGDSAAYFCASSPPGQVDGYTFGSGTRLTVV.

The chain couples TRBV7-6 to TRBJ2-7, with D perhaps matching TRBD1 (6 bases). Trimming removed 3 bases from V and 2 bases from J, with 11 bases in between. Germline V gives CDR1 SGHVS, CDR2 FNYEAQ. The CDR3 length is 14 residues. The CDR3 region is CASSLAGETYEQYF. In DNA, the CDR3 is TGTGCCAGCAGCTTGGCAGGGGAGACCTACGAGCAGTACTTC.

The CDR3: CASSLAGRAYEQYF. The CDR3 DNA follows: TGTGCCAGCAGCTTAGCTGGCAGAGCCTACGAGCAGTACTTC. The J gene is TRBJ2-7, the V gene TRBV7-8; D ambiguous. The CDR3 runs 14 residues. Trimming took 0 bases from V and 2 from J, leaving 8 bases between them. The germline V gene has CDR1 SGHVS and CDR2 FQNEAQ.

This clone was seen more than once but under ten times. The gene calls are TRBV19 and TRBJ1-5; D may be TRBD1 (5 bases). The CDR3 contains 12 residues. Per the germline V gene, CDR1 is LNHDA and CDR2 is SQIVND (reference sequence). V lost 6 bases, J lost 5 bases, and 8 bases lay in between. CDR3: CASRQGYQPQHF. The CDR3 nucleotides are TGTGCCAGTAGGCAGGGATATCAGCCCCAGCATTTT.